These T cell receptor beta chains were read from a single sample in a study of blood T cell repertoires in COVID-19. The table came from immunoSEQ multiplex PCR; TCRdb's copy has only in-frame clones and leaves some out. The sample has 75,000 to 100,000 clones; about 86% are singletons. Sequencing was done on a sample of peripheral blood. The receptors were gathered from a human donor in a cohort sampled during active COVID-19. The CDR3 runs from the conserved cysteine through the conserved F or W. The D gene is left open where the match is weak. Part of the rows lack a size; the others show once, few, many or a class for expanded clones.

DNA: TGCGCCAGCAGCCAGACCTGGATAGCGGAGACCTTAAGGAATGAGCAGTTCTTC
CDR3: CASSQTWIAETLRNEQFF
size: NA
V: TRBV4-3
D: NA
J: TRBJ2-1

DNA: TGTGCCAGCAGTCCGCCTTTGGGGGGGGGACACTCCTACGAGCAGTACTTC
CDR3: CASSPPLGGGHSYEQYF
size: NA
V: TRBV28
D: NA
J: TRBJ2-7

DNA: TGTGCCAGCAGTGAGGGGTTGCGGGGCACTTTCACAGATACGCAGTATTTT
CDR3: CASSEGLRGTFTDTQYF
size: NA
V: TRBV27
D: NA
J: TRBJ2-3

DNA: TGTGCCAGCAGTGTTAGGGGGGGACCGAGGGATGCTTTCTTT
CDR3: CASSVRGGPRDAFF
size: NA
V: TRBV2
D: NA
J: TRBJ1-1

DNA: TGTGCCAGCAGTTCCCACTGGGTTGAGGGGGCTAATGAAAAACTGTTTTTT
CDR3: CASSSHWVEGANEKLFF
size: NA
V: TRBV27
D: NA
J: TRBJ1-4

DNA: TGTGCCAGCAGCCATGGACAGTGGGAGACCCAGTACTTC
CDR3: CASSHGQWETQYF
size: NA
V: TRBV7-9
D: NA
J: TRBJ2-5

DNA: TGTGCCAGCAGTGAACAGGGCTCCTATGGCTACACCTTC
CDR3: CASSEQGSYGYTF
size: NA
V: TRBV2
D: NA
J: TRBJ1-2

DNA: TGTGCCAGTAGTACCACCCGTGGGGGCGGTAGCGAGCAGTACTTC
CDR3: CASSTTRGGGSEQYF
size: NA
V: TRBV19
D: NA
J: TRBJ2-7

DNA: TGTGCCAGCAGTTTCGGGACAGGGTCCGACAATGAGCAGTTCTTC
CDR3: CASSFGTGSDNEQFF
size: NA
V: TRBV6-2/TRBV6-3
D: TRBD1
J: TRBJ2-1

DNA: TGTGCCAGCAGACAACCACAGGGGGCAGGTGAAAAACTGTTTTTT
CDR3: CASRQPQGAGEKLFF
size: NA
V: TRBV28
D: TRBD1
J: TRBJ1-4

DNA: TGTGCCAGCAGTTTAGTCACAGGGGCGAGGAGCGAGCAGTACTTC
CDR3: CASSLVTGARSEQYF
size: NA
V: TRBV27
D: TRBD1
J: TRBJ2-7

DNA: TGTGCCACCAGCAGGGAGGACAGGGCGATTCGAGATACGCAGTATTTT
CDR3: CATSREDRAIRDTQYF
size: NA
V: TRBV15
D: TRBD1
J: TRBJ2-3

DNA: TGTGCCAGTAGGTTCACAGGTGGGCAGATAACTGAAGCTTTCTTT
CDR3: CASRFTGGQITEAFF
size: NA
V: TRBV19
D: NA
J: TRBJ1-1

DNA: TGTGCCAGCAGTTACAGCCTGAATCAGCCCCAGCATTTT
CDR3: CASSYSLNQPQHF
size: NA
V: TRBV6-6
D: NA
J: TRBJ1-5

DNA: TGTGCCAGCAGCTTAGGGACAGGGGGCACCACTGAAGCTTTCTTT
CDR3: CASSLGTGGTTEAFF
size: NA
V: TRBV7-9
D: TRBD1
J: TRBJ1-1

DNA: TGTGCCAGTACCTCGGACGGGATCTATGGCTACACCTTC
CDR3: CASTSDGIYGYTF
size: NA
V: TRBV19
D: NA
J: TRBJ1-2

DNA: TGTGCCAGCAGTTTCTCCACACTAGCGGGAGGGCAAGAGCAGTACTTC
CDR3: CASSFSTLAGGQEQYF
size: NA
V: TRBV27
D: TRBD2
J: TRBJ2-7

DNA: TGTGCCAGCAGTTTATCGACTAGCGGGAGGTCCTCCGAGCAGTTCTTC
CDR3: CASSLSTSGRSSEQFF
size: once
V: TRBV27
D: TRBD2
J: TRBJ2-1

DNA: TGTGCCAGCAGCTTTTATGCGGATACGCAGTATTTT
CDR3: CASSFYADTQYF
size: NA
V: TRBV7-3
D: NA
J: TRBJ2-3

DNA: TGTGCCAGCAGCTTAGTCCAGGTTGGGGCCAACGTCCTGACTTTC
CDR3: CASSLVQVGANVLTF
size: NA
V: TRBV7-3
D: NA
J: TRBJ2-6

DNA: TGTGCCAGCAGTTCATACCCCGGGACGGGACAGGGACGAGTTGAGCAGTACTTC
CDR3: CASSSYPGTGQGRVEQYF
size: NA
V: TRBV28
D: TRBD1
J: TRBJ2-7

DNA: TGTGCCAGCAGCCCCGGTGGAGCAGGGGATCACTATGGCTACACCTTC
CDR3: CASSPGGAGDHYGYTF
size: NA
V: TRBV11-2
D: NA
J: TRBJ1-2

DNA: TGCGCCAGCAGCCAAGAAAGCCTAGGCCTTAATGAAAAACTGTTTTTT
CDR3: CASSQESLGLNEKLFF
size: NA
V: TRBV4-1
D: NA
J: TRBJ1-4

DNA: TGCGCCAGCAGCTTGGTAGGGACTAGCAGCTACGAGCAGTACTTC
CDR3: CASSLVGTSSYEQYF
size: NA
V: TRBV5-1
D: TRBD2
J: TRBJ2-7

DNA: TGCAGTGCTAGTGACAGGGCCCTCCCCTACAATGAGCAGTTCTTC
CDR3: CSASDRALPYNEQFF
size: NA
V: TRBV20-1
D: TRBD1
J: TRBJ2-1

DNA: TGTGCCAGCGGGGGCAGGGCGGGTGAAAAACTGTTTTTT
CDR3: CASGGRAGEKLFF
size: NA
V: TRBV2
D: NA
J: TRBJ1-4

DNA: TGCAGTGCCCCCCTAAACTATGGCTACACCTTC
CDR3: CSAPLNYGYTF
size: once
V: TRBV20-1
D: NA
J: TRBJ1-2

DNA: TGTGCCAGCAGCTTCAGGGGACTAGCGGTGAACACCGGGGAGCTGTTTTTT
CDR3: CASSFRGLAVNTGELFF
size: NA
V: TRBV7-2
D: TRBD2
J: TRBJ2-2

DNA: TGTGCCAGCAGCGGCCGGGACAGGTTCTCTGTTCCCTACGAGACCCAGTACTTC
CDR3: CASSGRDRFSVPYETQYF
size: NA
V: TRBV7-2
D: TRBD1
J: TRBJ2-5

DNA: TGTGCCAGTAGTATCTTAGCGGGCGGCGGCGGGGAGCTGTTTTTT
CDR3: CASSILAGGGGELFF
size: NA
V: TRBV19
D: TRBD2
J: TRBJ2-2

DNA: TGTGCCAGTACCGCGTGGGGATCGGGGAATCAGCCCCAGCATTTT
CDR3: CASTAWGSGNQPQHF
size: NA
V: TRBV19
D: NA
J: TRBJ1-5

DNA: TGTGCCAGCAGCTTATACCCCCCGGTGGGGACAGAAAAACTGTTTTTT
CDR3: CASSLYPPVGTEKLFF
size: NA
V: TRBV7-2
D: NA
J: TRBJ1-4

DNA: TGTGCCAGCATATTGGGCGGGACGGGCAACGAGCAGTACTTC
CDR3: CASILGGTGNEQYF
size: NA
V: TRBV6-5
D: NA
J: TRBJ2-7

DNA: TGTGCCAGCAGCAAAGGAGCAGGGAGGGACTATGGCTACACCTTC
CDR3: CASSKGAGRDYGYTF
size: NA
V: TRBV21-1
D: NA
J: TRBJ1-2

DNA: TGTGCCAGCAGCCAACCTACTAGCGGGAGATACAAGCAGTACTTC
CDR3: CASSQPTSGRYKQYF
size: NA
V: TRBV14
D: TRBD2
J: TRBJ2-7

DNA: TGTGCCAGCAGTCCGGGACAGGTGAACACTGAAGCTTTCTTT
CDR3: CASSPGQVNTEAFF
size: NA
V: TRBV2
D: TRBD1
J: TRBJ1-1

DNA: TGCGCCAGCAATTGGTCGTCCGGGAGGAGGAACACTGAAGCTTTCTTT
CDR3: CASNWSSGRRNTEAFF
size: NA
V: TRBV5-1
D: NA
J: TRBJ1-1

DNA: TGTGCCAGCAGCTTCCCGGGGACCTACGAGCAGTACTTC
CDR3: CASSFPGTYEQYF
size: NA
V: TRBV7-2
D: NA
J: TRBJ2-7

DNA: TGTGCCAGCAGCCCGATAGCCCGACTAGGAACCTACGAGCAGTACTTC
CDR3: CASSPIARLGTYEQYF
size: NA
V: TRBV11-2
D: NA
J: TRBJ2-7

DNA: TGTGCCAGCAGCTTAGCTATCCCTGGCGCGGGGAACACTGAAGCTTTCTTT
CDR3: CASSLAIPGAGNTEAFF
size: NA
V: TRBV7-2
D: NA
J: TRBJ1-1

DNA: TGCAGCGTCTACCGGACAGGGGTTGGTCGAGCCTATGGCTACACCTTC
CDR3: CSVYRTGVGRAYGYTF
size: once
V: TRBV29-1
D: TRBD1
J: TRBJ1-2

DNA: TGTGCCAGCAGTTACGGCTATAGCGGGAGTCGGGCGAATGAGCAGTTCTTC
CDR3: CASSYGYSGSRANEQFF
size: NA
V: TRBV6-2/TRBV6-3
D: TRBD2
J: TRBJ2-1

DNA: TGTGCCAGCAGCCAAGGGGCAGTGGGGACCCAGTACTTC
CDR3: CASSQGAVGTQYF
size: NA
V: TRBV3-1/TRBV3-2
D: NA
J: TRBJ2-5

DNA: TGTGCCAGCAGTTTGTTTGAGTCGGCACCCCTCCACTTT
CDR3: CASSLFESAPLHF
size: once
V: TRBV12-3/TRBV12-4
D: NA
J: TRBJ1-6

DNA: TGTGCCAGCAGCTTAGGTGGAGACCTCAAAGAGGCTTTCTTT
CDR3: CASSLGGDLKEAFF
size: NA
V: TRBV11-1
D: NA
J: TRBJ1-1

DNA: TGTGCCAGTCGACCAGGGGGTACCGCTAACTATGGCTACACCTTC
CDR3: CASRPGGTANYGYTF
size: NA
V: TRBV19
D: TRBD1
J: TRBJ1-2

DNA: TGTGCCAGCAGCTTCCACAGATCCATGAACACTGAAGCTTTCTTT
CDR3: CASSFHRSMNTEAFF
size: NA
V: TRBV7-2
D: NA
J: TRBJ1-1

DNA: TGTGCCAGCAGCTCGGGACTAGCCTACGAGCAGTACTTC
CDR3: CASSSGLAYEQYF
size: NA
V: TRBV5-6
D: TRBD2
J: TRBJ2-7

DNA: TGTGCCAGCAGCTTAACCGGGAACACTGAAGCTTTCTTT
CDR3: CASSLTGNTEAFF
size: NA
V: TRBV7-3
D: NA
J: TRBJ1-1

DNA: TGTGCCAGCAGTTACGGGTCTAGCGGGGGGTACTCAGATACGCAGTATTTT
CDR3: CASSYGSSGGYSDTQYF
size: NA
V: TRBV6-2/TRBV6-3
D: TRBD2
J: TRBJ2-3

DNA: TGCGCCAGCAGCTTGGACAGGGGGTACGAGAACTATGGCTACACCTTC
CDR3: CASSLDRGYENYGYTF
size: once
V: TRBV5-1
D: TRBD1
J: TRBJ1-2